The rows below give T cell receptor beta chains drawn from one sample of a study of blood T cell repertoires in COVID-19. Repertoires were generated with immunoSEQ multiplex PCR, while TCRdb's copy carries only in-frame clones and drops some. Here the sample spans about 120,000 clones, 65% to 90% being singletons. The sequencing sample was made of peripheral blood. These receptors originate from a man aged 80 or over with acute or convalescent COVID-19. CDR3s include the opening cysteine and the closing phenylalanine or tryptophan. The D gene is left open where the match is weak. Expanded clones are given a class, and other clones once, few, many or no size at all.

cdr3_length d_call j_call clone_size v_call cdr3_aa cdr3_nt
17 NA TRBJ2-1 once TRBV9 CASTDSAAGNSYNEQFF TGTGCCAGCACCGACTCTGCCGCGGGGAACTCCTACAATGAGCAGTTCTTC
19 TRBD2 TRBJ2-5 once TRBV15 CATSRDQGGTSGSQETQYF TGTGCCACCAGCAGAGATCAGGGGGGGACTAGCGGGTCACAAGAGACCCAGTACTTC
15 NA TRBJ1-4 NA TRBV11-2 CASSPRTSTNEKLFF TGTGCCAGCAGCCCGAGGACTTCAACTAATGAAAAACTGTTTTTT
13 NA TRBJ1-1 NA TRBV5-1 CASSFQGSTEAFF TGCGCCAGCAGCTTTCAGGGCTCCACTGAAGCTTTCTTT
16 NA TRBJ1-1 NA TRBV5-5 CASSLGAGAAGTEAFF TGTGCCAGCAGCTTGGGGGCAGGGGCCGCGGGTACTGAAGCTTTCTTT
15 NA TRBJ2-1 NA TRBV27 CASSLFGGSYNEQFF TGTGCCAGCAGTTTATTCGGGGGAAGCTACAATGAGCAGTTCTTC
18 TRBD2 TRBJ2-4 NA TRBV7-2 CASSIGTSGSRAKNIQYF TGTGCCAGCAGCATTGGGACTAGCGGGAGCAGAGCCAAAAACATTCAGTACTTC
15 NA TRBJ2-6 NA TRBV6-5 CASMKEVSGANVLTF TGTGCCAGCATGAAGGAGGTTTCTGGGGCCAACGTCCTGACTTTC
14 TRBD1 TRBJ1-2 NA TRBV30 CAWRGDRGDYGYTF TGTGCCTGGAGGGGGGACAGGGGTGACTATGGCTACACCTTC
15 NA TRBJ2-5 NA TRBV9 CASSVEREEGETQYF TGTGCCAGCAGCGTAGAGAGGGAGGAAGGGGAGACCCAGTACTTC
16 TRBD1 TRBJ1-2 NA TRBV28 CASSPLVGQGNYGYTF TGTGCCAGCAGTCCCCTAGTGGGACAGGGCAACTATGGCTACACCTTC
12 NA TRBJ2-1 NA TRBV7-9 CASSLAGYEQFF TGTGCCAGCAGCCTAGCCGGGTATGAGCAGTTCTTC
15 TRBD1 TRBJ1-2 NA TRBV19 CASSTRTGGLDGYTF TGTGCCAGTAGTACACGGACAGGGGGTCTCGATGGCTACACCTTC
14 TRBD1 TRBJ1-2 few TRBV6-6 CATASPGQVDGYTF TGTGCCACCGCCTCCCCGGGACAGGTCGATGGCTACACCTTC
15 TRBD1 TRBJ1-2 NA TRBV4-2 CASSEGTGTTYGYTF TGTGCCAGCAGCGAAGGGACAGGTACTACCTATGGCTACACCTTC